The 28 T cell receptor beta chains given below trace back to one sample, sequenced in a study of blood T cell repertoires in COVID-19. TCRdb's copy holds only in-frame clones and misses some; the assay was immunoSEQ multiplex PCR. The top ten clones hold approximately 6.7% of a sample with 190,000 or so clones, around 90% of them seen once. Sequencing was done on a sample of peripheral blood. These receptors came from a man between 35 and 55 years old with acute or convalescent COVID-19.

The chain uses TRBV7-6 and TRBJ2-2; maybe TRBD1 (6 bases). The CDR3 extends over 16 amino acids. The germline CDR1 and CDR2 sequences are SGHVS and FNYEAQ. Trimming removed 1 base at V and 3 bases at J, with 12 bases between. CDR3 nucleotide sequence: TGTGCCAGCAGCTTAGACAGACAGGTCCACACCGGGGAGCTGTTTTTT. Translating it yields CASSLDRQVHTGELFF.

This clone was counted a few times. The CDR3: CASSLSTSADEQFF. In DNA, the CDR3 is TGTGCCAGCAGCTTGTCGACTAGCGCAGATGAGCAGTTCTTC. V and J are TRBV11-2 and TRBJ2-1; TRBD2 aligns across 8 bases. V lost 3 bases, J lost 8 bases, and 6 bases stayed unmatched. The length of the CDR3 is 14 residues. Germline V gene sequence: CDR1 SGHAT, CDR2 FQNNGV.

The V gene is TRBV6-1, the J gene TRBJ1-3; no firm D call. This CDR3 contains 14 residues. Germline V gives CDR1 MNHNS, CDR2 SASEGT. Trimming took off 3 bases at V and 2 bases at J, with 8 bases between the two ends. Written as DNA, the CDR3 is TGTGCCAGCAGTGACCCAGTGGCTGGAAACACCATATATTTT. This codes for CASSDPVAGNTIYF.

The chain combines TRBV11-1 with TRBJ2-7; 7 nucleotides line up with TRBD2. The germline V gene encodes CDR1 SGHAT and CDR2 FQDESV (reference sequence). The CDR3 extends over 15 amino acids. Unmatched junction bases numbered 13, after V lost 1 base and J lost 10 bases. Here the CDR3 reads CASSLDAGSGPIQYF. The DNA of the CDR3 is TGTGCCAGCAGCTTAGATGCTGGTAGCGGGCCGATACAGTACTTC.

This chain links TRBV6-5 with TRBJ1-5, with D unclear. V lost 2 bases to trimming and J lost 4 bases, with 9 bases between them. Germline loops: CDR1 MNHEY, CDR2 SVGAGI. This CDR3 has 14 residues. The CDR3 coding sequence is TGTGCCAGCAGTTACAGGAGGGAAAATCAGCCCCAGCATTTT. It yields the protein CASSYRRENQPQHF.

The chain joins TRBV5-1 to TRBJ1-3, with TRBD1 identical over 7 bases. The CDR3 runs to 15 residues. CDR1 is SGHRS and CDR2 is YFSETQ in the germline V gene. After removal of 3 bases from V and 4 bases from J, the junction contained 7 bases not matched to a gene. DNA for the CDR3: TGCGCCAGCAGCTACGACAGGGTGGTAGGAAACACCATATATTTT. It yields the protein CASSYDRVVGNTIYF.

The CDR3 DNA is TGTGCCAGCAGCTTACCGGGACAGATTTATAATTCACCCCTCCACTTT. Its translation is CASSLPGQIYNSPLHF. The chain joins TRBV7-3 to TRBJ1-6, with 7 positions matching TRBD1. The germline V gene has CDR1 SGHTA and CDR2 FQGTGA. The CDR3 is 16 amino acids. J lost 4 bases, V lost 2 bases, and 5 bases had no gene match.

This chain links TRBV6-5 with TRBJ1-1; 9 bases are shared with TRBD1. J gave up 5 bases and V 2 bases, and 6 bases lay outside the gene matches. The CDR3 loop spans 15 amino acids. Per germline, CDR1 MNHEY and CDR2 SVGAGI. The CDR3 DNA is TGTGCCAGCAGTTACCCTGGACAGGGGAAGACTGAAGCTTTCTTT. Its protein is CASSYPGQGKTEAFF.

This rearrangement joins TRBV5-4 to TRBJ2-3; 8 bases match TRBD2. This CDR3 is 16 amino acids long. J was trimmed by 4 bases and V by 5 bases; bases with no gene match: 12. CDR1 and CDR2 (germline): SGHNT, YYREEE (reference sequence). This CDR3 reads CASSPTGGAGADTQYF. The DNA of the CDR3 is TGTGCCAGCAGTCCCACCGGGGGGGCCGGGGCAGATACGCAGTATTTT.

This clone was recorded only once. The chain carries TRBV28 and TRBJ1-2; perhaps TRBD1 as D (5 bases). The CDR3 runs 14 residues. The ends were cut back, 3 bases at V and 3 bases at J, with 11 bases in the middle. Germline V gene data show CDR1 as MDHEN and CDR2 as SYDVKM. The DNA for the CDR3 is TGTGCCAGCAGTTTGAGCAGGGCGGACTATGGCTACACCTTC. Protein product: CASSLSRADYGYTF.

The gene calls are TRBV12-5 and TRBJ2-1; TRBD2 matches 9 bases. The length of the CDR3 is 15 residues. Germline V gene lookup returns CDR1 LGHNT and CDR2 FRNRAP. V was pared by 1 base and J by 8 bases, with 6 bases of the junction left unmatched. This CDR3 is CASGLGLAAVDEQFF. DNA of the CDR3: TGTGCTAGTGGTTTGGGACTAGCGGCGGTGGATGAGCAGTTCTTC. Drawing the rest from reference TRBV12-5 and TRBJ2-1, the complete variable domain is DARVTQTPRHKVTEMGQEVTMRCQPILGHNTVFWYRQTMMQGLELLAYFRNRAPLDDSGMPKDRFSAEMPDATLATLKIQPSEPRDSAVYFCASGLGLAAVDEQFFGPGTRLTVL.

The V gene is TRBV10-1, the J gene TRBJ2-3, with D possibly being TRBD1 (6 bases). Germline V CDR1 and CDR2: WNHNN, SYGVQD (reference sequence). V gave up 3 bases and J gave up 3 bases, with 10 bases separating them. The CDR3 length is 14 residues. Here the CDR3 reads CASSEQGETDTQYF. Here the CDR3 DNA reads TGCGCCAGCAGTGAACAGGGTGAGACAGATACGCAGTATTTT.

V gene TRBV7-2 combines with J gene TRBJ1-2; perhaps TRBD1 as D (5 bases). This CDR3 comprises 14 residues. Trimming took off 5 bases at V and 8 bases at J, with 18 bases between the two ends. Per the germline V gene, CDR1 is SGHTA and CDR2 is FQGNSA. CDR3 amino acids: CASSPGRDSKGYTF. CDR3 DNA sequence: TGTGCCAGCAGCCCCGGCAGGGACTCTAAGGGCTACACCTTC.

The chain has TRBV5-4 and TRBJ2-3, with D possibly being TRBD2 (6 bases). This CDR3 spans 15 amino acids. Deletions cut 5 bases from V and 0 bases from J, with 13 bases between. The V gene's germline CDR1 is SGHNT and CDR2 YYREEE (reference sequence). The CDR3 reads CASRGGLASTDTQYF. The CDR3 nucleotides read TGTGCCAGCAGGGGAGGCCTAGCGAGCACAGATACGCAGTATTTT.

The chain recombines TRBV11-2 with TRBJ2-1, with D possibly matching TRBD2 (6 bases). The ends were cut back, 1 base at V and 12 bases at J, with 16 bases in the middle. Germline V CDR1 and CDR2: SGHAT, FQNNGV. This CDR3 region has 14 residues. The CDR3 loop is CASSLGGETSAQFF. DNA of the CDR3: TGTGCCAGCAGCTTAGGCGGGGAAACTTCCGCGCAGTTCTTC.

The chain carries TRBV19 and TRBJ2-2; D not certain. Trimming cost V 8 bases and J 1 base, with 11 bases left between them. Germline loops: CDR1 LNHDA, CDR2 SQIVND (reference sequence). The CDR3 totals 14 residues. The CDR3 region is CASPPPGNTGELFF. The CDR3 region has the DNA TGTGCCAGTCCTCCCCCCGGGAACACCGGGGAGCTGTTTTTT.

This clone has only one observation. The rearrangement links TRBV5-1 to TRBJ1-5, with D possibly being TRBD1 (5 bases). The CDR3 sequence is 14 residues long. Per the germline V gene, CDR1 is SGHRS and CDR2 is YFSETQ. Trimming pared 4 bases from V and 2 bases from J, leaving 10 bases between. In DNA, the CDR3 is TGCGCCAGCAGCGGGGGGGACGGCAATCAGCCCCAGCATTTT. Translated, it gives CASSGGDGNQPQHF.

The chain has TRBV21-1 and TRBJ1-1; TRBD1 is taken as the D call from the table, unchecked against the DNA. TRBV21-1 is an annotated pseudogene. The CDR3 consists of 14 residues. The CDR3 reads CASSKGAPNTEAFF. For the CDR3, the DNA is TGTGCCAGCAGCAAAGGGGCCCCCAACACTGAAGCTTTCTTT.

This clone was recorded only once. The chain combines TRBV28 with TRBJ2-7, with D perhaps TRBD1 (6 bases). Deletions cut 3 bases from V and 2 bases from J, with 11 bases between. CDR1 and CDR2 (germline): MDHEN, SYDVKM. The CDR3 has 14 residues. The CDR3 coding sequence is TGTGCCAGCAGTTTCTCATGGGGGCCCTACGAGCAGTACTTC. Amino acid sequence: CASSFSWGPYEQYF.

The rearrangement joins TRBV12-3 or TRBV12-4 to TRBJ1-4; D call uncertain. The CDR3 covers 12 residues. With 3 bases removed from V and 8 bases from J, the gap between germline ends came to 7 bases. The CDR3 loop reads CASSLGGEKLFF. As DNA, the CDR3 is TGTGCCAGCAGTTTGGGAGGGGAAAAACTGTTTTTT.

In this sample, this clone turned up a few times. The chain carries TRBV3-1 (or the pseudogene TRBV3-2) and TRBJ2-2; D perhaps matches TRBD1 (5 bases). Germline V gives CDR1 LGHDT, CDR2 YNNKEL (reference sequence). CDR3 size: 15 residues. V lost 5 bases, J lost 7 bases, and 17 bases lay in between. CDR3 DNA: TGTGCCAGCAGCACTGCGAAGGGGCTAGGCGGGGAGCTGTTTTTT. Amino acids: CASSTAKGLGGELFF.

The chain uses TRBV7-3 and TRBJ2-1; 9 bases match TRBD2. Germline V CDR1 and CDR2: SGHTA, FQGTGA. J was trimmed by 3 bases and V by 3 bases; bases with no gene match: 9. The CDR3 has 17 residues. In nucleotides, the CDR3 is TGTGCCAGCAGCTTGACTCCCGGGACTAGCAGCTACAATGAGCAGTTCTTC. Amino acid sequence: CASSLTPGTSSYNEQFF.

The V and J genes are TRBV10-3 and TRBJ2-1, with 12 bases identical to TRBD2. V trimming: 6 bases; J trimming: 10 bases; junction bases outside the gene matches: 10. The CDR3 has 15 amino acids. Germline CDR1 reads ENHRY; CDR2 reads SYGVKD. CDR3 DNA sequence: TGTGCCATCAGATCGACTAGCGGGGGTCGAGGAGAGCAGTTCTTC. It codes for CAIRSTSGGRGEQFF.

The chain has TRBV30 and TRBJ2-5; 11 positions match TRBD2. The CDR3 spans 14 residues. Germline-derived CDR1 and CDR2 are GTSNPN and SVGIG (reference sequence). The DNA of the CDR3 is TGTGCGGGATTAGCGGGGGGGCTGTCAGAGACCCAGTACTTC. Translation gives CAGLAGGLSETQYF.

The chain couples TRBV28 to TRBJ2-7; TRBD1 aligns across 9 bases. The J segment lost 5 bases and the V segment lost 5 bases, leaving 13 bases of the junction unmatched. The CDR3 runs 16 residues. CDR1 is MDHEN and CDR2 is SYDVKM in the germline V gene. CDR3 bases: TGTGCCAGCAGTGCCCGGCTGGGACAGGGAAGCCACGAGCAGTACTTC. Its translation: CASSARLGQGSHEQYF.

This rearrangement joins TRBV15 to TRBJ2-7; TRBD2 aligns across 9 bases. CDR3 length: 18 residues. Germline-derived CDR1 and CDR2 are LNHNV and YYDKDF (reference sequence). Germline trimming cut 8 bases from V and 2 bases from J; bases unmatched to any gene: 19. In DNA, the CDR3 is TGTGCCACCTCCCTCCCGCTAGGCGGGGGGGCTCGGGCCTACGAGCAGTACTTC. Translation gives CATSLPLGGGARAYEQYF. Filled out from reference TRBV15 and TRBJ2-7, the complete variable domain reads DAMVIQNPRYQVTQFGKPVTLSCSQTLNHNVMYWYQQKSSQAPKLLFHYYDKDFNNEADTPDNFQSRRPNTSFCFLDIRSPGLGDTAMYLCATSLPLGGGARAYEQYFGPGTRLTVT.

The genes are TRBV5-1 and TRBJ2-6; D is unresolved. The CDR3 has 15 residues. Germline V gives CDR1 SGHRS, CDR2 YFSETQ. V was trimmed by 4 bases and J by 2 bases, leaving 10 bases between them. CDR3: CASSPQDPGANVLTF. CDR3 coding DNA: TGCGCCAGCAGCCCTCAGGATCCTGGGGCCAACGTCCTGACTTTC.

CDR3: CASSLTSGVPEQFF. The CDR3 DNA follows: TGTGCCAGCAGCTTAACCTCAGGGGTCCCTGAGCAGTTCTTC. The V gene is TRBV7-2, the J gene TRBJ2-1; TRBD1 might be the D (6 bases). CDR1 is SGHTA, CDR2 FQGNSA, per germline. The CDR3 consists of 14 residues. V lost 2 bases and J lost 9, with 14 bases in between.